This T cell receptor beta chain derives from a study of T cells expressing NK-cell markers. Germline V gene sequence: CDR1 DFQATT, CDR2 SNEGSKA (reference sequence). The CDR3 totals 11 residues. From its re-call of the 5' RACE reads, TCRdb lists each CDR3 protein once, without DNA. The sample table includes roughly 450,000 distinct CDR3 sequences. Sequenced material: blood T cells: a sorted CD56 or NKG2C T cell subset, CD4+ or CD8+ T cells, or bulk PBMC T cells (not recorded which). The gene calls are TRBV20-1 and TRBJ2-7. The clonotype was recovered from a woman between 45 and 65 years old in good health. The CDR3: CSARVGYEQYF.